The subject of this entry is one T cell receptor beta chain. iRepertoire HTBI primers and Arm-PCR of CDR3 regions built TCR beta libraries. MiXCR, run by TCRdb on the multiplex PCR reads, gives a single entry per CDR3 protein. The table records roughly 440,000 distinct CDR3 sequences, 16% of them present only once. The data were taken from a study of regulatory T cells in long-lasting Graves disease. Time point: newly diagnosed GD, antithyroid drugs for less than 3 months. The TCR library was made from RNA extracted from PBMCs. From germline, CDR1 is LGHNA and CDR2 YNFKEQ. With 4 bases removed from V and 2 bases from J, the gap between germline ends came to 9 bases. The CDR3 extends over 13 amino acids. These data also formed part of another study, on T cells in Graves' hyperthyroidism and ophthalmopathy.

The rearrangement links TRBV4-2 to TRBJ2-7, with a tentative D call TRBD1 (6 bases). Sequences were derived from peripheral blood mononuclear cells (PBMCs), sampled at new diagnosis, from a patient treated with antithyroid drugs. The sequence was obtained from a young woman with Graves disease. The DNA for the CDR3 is TGTGCCAGCAGCCCCTCAGGGGCCTACGAGCAGTACTTC. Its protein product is CASSPSGAYEQYF.